This T cell receptor beta chain stems from a study of T cells after yellow fever vaccination. Looking at the study overall: Where fractions had low cell numbers, libraries were prepared from them with the SMART-Seq v4 Ultra Low Input RNA kit.

The V and J ends lost 1 base and 9 bases respectively, with 5 bases between them. Germline-derived CDR1 and CDR2 are KGHDR and SFDVKD. The CDR3 runs 11 residues. MiXCR, run by TCRdb on the 5' RACE reads, gives a single entry per CDR3 protein. The sample has approximately 610,000 distinct CDR3 sequences; less than 20% are singletons. This clonotype was counted many times. The rearrangement joins TRBV24-1 to TRBJ2-5; D not resolved. The material sequenced was PBMCs, taken 5 days after the first yellow fever vaccination. The clonotype comes from a young man who received the YFV17D yellow fever vaccine. CDR3 nucleotide sequence: TGTGCCACCAGTGATTTCCGGTCCCAGTACTTC. Its protein product is CATSDFRSQYF.